A selection of T cell receptor beta chains follows, all from one sample in a study of vaccination and CD4 T cells after COVID-19. These receptors have no identified antigens. TCRdb processed the PCR reads anew with MiXCR; each CDR3 protein has one entry. The profile covers more than 15,000 distinct CDR3 sequences, with roughly 50% appearing a single time and under 20% taken by the ten largest. The sequenced sample consisted of CD4+ T cells from blood, cultured in vitro. The source is a human donor who had recovered from COVID-19. The CDR3 runs from the conserved cysteine through the conserved F or W. A D gene is named only where the DNA matches it firmly. Clone sizes are given selectively: once, few, many, or a class where the clone is expanded.

TRBJ2-3,TRBD2,TRBV19,NA,CASSMLAGGRSDTQYF,TGTGCCAGTAGTATGTTAGCGGGAGGGCGTTCAGATACGCAGTATTTT
TRBJ1-2,TRBD1,TRBV5-4,few,CASSPWTGNGYTF,TGTGCCAGCAGCCCCTGGACAGGGAATGGCTACACCTTC
TRBJ2-7,NA,TRBV2,NA,CASSSQGYEQYF,TGTGCCAGCAGTTCACAGGGTTACGAGCAGTACTTC
TRBJ2-1,TRBD2,TRBV27,NA,CASSLGTSGRAFNEQFF,TGTGCCAGCAGTCTTGGGACTAGCGGGAGGGCTTTCAATGAGCAGTTCTTC
TRBJ2-7,NA,TRBV7-2,once,CASSLAPGDSYEQYF,TGTGCCAGCAGCTTAGCGCCGGGCGACTCCTACGAGCAGTACTTC
TRBJ2-5,NA,TRBV21-1,NA,CASSKVTSGREETQYF,TGTGCCAGCAGCAAAGTTACTAGCGGGAGGGAAGAGACCCAGTACTTC
TRBJ2-1,NA,TRBV20-1,NA,CSGREVSYNEQFF,TGCAGTGGGAGGGAGGTCTCCTACAATGAGCAGTTCTTC
TRBJ2-1,TRBD2,TRBV6-2/TRBV6-3,few,CASSYSLAGGPRRNEQFF,TGTGCCAGCAGTTACTCGTTGGCGGGGGGCCCTCGAAGGAATGAGCAGTTCTTC
TRBJ2-7,NA,TRBV6-5,NA,CASSWELQEYEQYF,TGTGCCAGCAGTTGGGAACTTCAAGAATACGAGCAGTACTTC
TRBJ1-6,NA,TRBV4-2,NA,CASSQVPGAGSRSPLHF,TGTGCCAGCAGCCAAGTCCCCGGGGCGGGAAGCCGTTCACCCCTCCACTTT
TRBJ2-1,TRBD1,TRBV7-3,NA,CASSPGDSKFEQFF,TGTGCCAGCAGCCCTGGGGACAGTAAGTTTGAGCAGTTCTTC
TRBJ2-1,NA,TRBV10-3,NA,CAISESLGTFNEQFF,TGTGCCATCAGTGAGTCGTTGGGCACCTTCAATGAGCAGTTCTTC
TRBJ1-5,NA,TRBV12-3/TRBV12-4,NA,CASSLLGGRGSNQPQHF,TGTGCCAGCAGTTTACTCGGGGGGAGGGGTAGCAATCAGCCCCAGCATTTT
TRBJ1-2,TRBD1,TRBV5-1,NA,CASSLAGQGYYGYTF,TGCGCCAGCAGCTTGGCGGGACAGGGGTACTATGGCTACACCTTC
TRBJ1-1,NA,TRBV19,few,CASSIDRYTEAFF,TGTGCCAGTAGTATAGACAGATACACTGAAGCTTTCTTT
TRBJ1-2,NA,TRBV6-5,NA,CASSYYSHRPDYGYTF,TGTGCCAGCAGTTACTATTCTCACAGGCCAGACTATGGCTACACCTTC
TRBJ2-3,NA,TRBV7-6,NA,CASSLVGYPDTQYF,TGTGCCAGCAGCTTAGTTGGGTATCCAGATACGCAGTATTTT
TRBJ1-1,NA,TRBV11-2,NA,CASSLRRTNTEAFF,TGTGCCAGCAGCTTGCGACGGACCAACACTGAAGCTTTCTTT
TRBJ1-5,NA,TRBV18,NA,CASSPGLSQPQHF,TGTGCCAGCTCACCAGGTCTAAGTCAGCCCCAGCATTTT
TRBJ2-7,TRBD1,TRBV7-6,NA,CASSRDSLYEQYF,TGTGCCAGCAGCAGGGACAGCCTCTACGAGCAGTACTTC
TRBJ1-2,TRBD1,TRBV2,NA,CASSERGTGDYGYTF,TGTGCCAGCAGTGAAAGGGGGACAGGGGACTATGGCTACACCTTC
TRBJ2-7,TRBD1,TRBV6-1,once,CAGRDRASYEQYF,TGTGCCGGCCGGGACAGGGCCTCCTACGAGCAGTACTTC
TRBJ2-3,NA,TRBV25-1,NA,CASSGSGGGDTQYF,TGTGCCAGCAGTGGGAGCGGAGGGGGAGATACGCAGTATTTT
TRBJ2-1,NA,TRBV4-1,NA,CASSQNRMSSYNEQFF,TGCGCCAGCAGCCAAAACAGGATGAGCTCCTACAATGAGCAGTTCTTC
TRBJ2-1,TRBD2,TRBV28,once,CASRTSGRGPANEQFF,TGTGCCAGTCGGACTAGCGGGAGGGGTCCTGCCAATGAGCAGTTCTTC
TRBJ2-2,TRBD2,TRBV20-1,few,CSARKSSGSTGELFF,TGCAGTGCTAGAAAGTCCAGCGGGAGCACCGGGGAGCTGTTTTTT
TRBJ2-7,NA,TRBV7-6,medium-sized,CASSLVAEQYF,TGTGCCAGCAGCTTAGTGGCCGAGCAGTACTTC
TRBJ2-3,TRBD2,TRBV20-1,NA,CSTQRGTTDTQYF,TGCAGTACCCAGCGGGGGACCACAGATACGCAGTATTTT
TRBJ2-7,TRBD1,TRBV20-1,NA,CSASIRTGTYEQYF,TGCAGTGCTAGTATTCGGACAGGTACATACGAGCAGTACTTC
TRBJ1-2,NA,TRBV20-1,few,CSARVAVGDGYTF,TGCAGTGCTAGAGTGGCCGTCGGGGATGGCTACACCTTC
TRBJ2-7,TRBD2,TRBV9,NA,CASSRLAGGNEQYF,TGTGCCAGCTCTCGACTGGCGGGAGGCAACGAGCAGTACTTC
TRBJ2-5,NA,TRBV5-4,once,CASSPGTAGAVETQYF,TGTGCCAGCAGCCCAGGGACGGCCGGCGCCGTGGAGACCCAGTACTTC
TRBJ2-1,TRBD2,TRBV20-1,NA,CSAPNAGGLWGNEQFF,TGCAGTGCCCCAAACGCGGGGGGTCTGTGGGGCAATGAGCAGTTCTTC
TRBJ1-6,NA,TRBV6-1,few,CASSEALGRDNSPLHF,TGTGCCAGCAGTGAAGCGCTTGGTCGCGATAATTCACCCCTCCACTTT
TRBJ2-7,NA,TRBV4-2,NA,CASSQADRSSSYEQYF,TGTGCCAGCAGCCAAGCTGACCGATCCAGCTCCTACGAGCAGTACTTC
TRBJ1-2,NA,TRBV7-9,NA,CASSLLFRDVYGYTF,TGTGCCAGCAGCTTATTGTTCCGAGATGTCTATGGCTACACCTTC
TRBJ2-7,NA,TRBV12-3/TRBV12-4,NA,CASSLAADYEQYF,TGTGCCAGCAGTTTAGCTGCCGACTACGAGCAGTACTTC
TRBJ2-5,TRBD2,TRBV2,few,CATGTSGAEETQYF,TGTGCCACCGGGACTAGCGGGGCAGAAGAGACCCAGTACTTC
TRBJ1-5,NA,TRBV20-1,NA,CSASRTGVGMWREPQHF,TGCAGTGCTAGTCGGACGGGGGTTGGAATGTGGAGGGAGCCCCAGCATTTT
TRBJ2-5,TRBD2,TRBV4-3,NA,CASSQRVAGGGETQYF,TGCGCCAGCAGCCAAAGAGTCGCGGGAGGGGGAGAGACCCAGTACTTC
TRBJ2-7,NA,TRBV7-2,NA,CASSLTGISYEQYF,TGTGCCAGCAGCTTAACGGGGATCTCCTACGAGCAGTACTTC
TRBJ1-6,NA,TRBV18,NA,CASRGTSGNSPLHF,TGTGCCAGCCGGGGGACGTCGGGAAATTCACCCCTCCACTTT
TRBJ2-3,NA,TRBV24-1,few,CATSDLVGPSDTQYF,TGTGCCACCAGTGATTTAGTCGGACCCAGCGATACGCAGTATTTT
TRBJ1-6,NA,TRBV27,NA,CASSFKGGLNSPLHF,TGTGCCAGCAGTTTCAAGGGAGGACTAAATTCACCCCTCCACTTT
TRBJ1-5,TRBD1,TRBV2,NA,CASSEEGTGGQPQHF,TGTGCCAGCAGTGAAGAGGGGACAGGGGGACAGCCCCAGCATTTT
TRBJ2-3,TRBD2,TRBV27,few,CASSFAGLAGTDTQYF,TGTGCCAGCAGTTTCGCGGGACTAGCGGGCACAGATACGCAGTATTTT
TRBJ1-3,NA,TRBV7-2,NA,CASRFGTRPDTIYF,TGTGCCAGCAGATTCGGGACTCGGCCAGACACCATATATTTT
TRBJ2-3,TRBD2,TRBV14,NA,CASSLASGRALSTDTQYF,TGTGCCAGCAGCCTAGCTAGCGGGAGGGCCTTGAGCACAGATACGCAGTATTTT
TRBJ2-7,NA,TRBV21-1,NA,CASKWEKVPYEQYF,TGTGCCAGCAAATGGGAGAAGGTCCCCTACGAGCAGTACTTC
TRBJ1-2,NA,TRBV11-1,NA,CASSPTRGFVQGYTF,TGTGCCAGCAGCCCTACCCGGGGGTTCGTTCAAGGCTACACCTTC
TRBJ2-7,NA,TRBV20-1,few,CSAYDISSYEQYF,TGCAGTGCATATGACATAAGCTCCTACGAGCAGTACTTC
TRBJ2-7,TRBD1,TRBV12-5,few,CASGAGDRDHEQYF,TGTGCTAGTGGTGCTGGGGACAGGGACCACGAGCAGTACTTC
TRBJ2-2,NA,TRBV6-1,few,CASSENPNTGELFF,TGTGCCAGCAGTGAGAACCCGAACACCGGGGAGCTGTTTTTT
TRBJ2-5,TRBD2,TRBV7-2,NA,CASSAGLAGGPSVETQYF,TGTGCCAGCAGCGCGGGACTAGCGGGAGGGCCTAGCGTCGAGACCCAGTACTTC
TRBJ1-5,NA,TRBV6-1,NA,CASSDHGGDQPQHF,TGTGCCAGCAGTGACCATGGAGGGGATCAGCCCCAGCATTTT
TRBJ2-7,NA,TRBV6-1,few,CASSPVPVLPYEQYF,TGTGCCAGCAGTCCAGTCCCTGTCCTGCCCTACGAGCAGTACTTC
TRBJ1-5,TRBD1,TRBV20-1,NA,CNARDRRQGINQPQHF,TGCAATGCTAGAGATCGGCGACAGGGAATCAATCAGCCCCAGCATTTT
TRBJ1-2,NA,TRBV5-6,NA,CASSDWTAFYGYTF,TGTGCCAGCAGCGATTGGACGGCATTTTATGGCTACACCTTC
TRBJ2-7,NA,TRBV23-1,few,CASGRQGAYEQYF,TGCGCCAGCGGTCGACAAGGAGCTTACGAGCAGTACTTC
TRBJ1-2,NA,TRBV28,few,CASSLGGYGYTF,TGTGCCAGCAGTTTAGGGGGCTATGGCTACACCTTC